The 15 T cell receptor beta chains below come from one sample, sequenced in a study of T cell repertoires in cytomegalovirus infection. These receptors are not linked to any known antigen. Each CDR3 protein is one row after TCRdb ran MiXCR on the reads. The sample yields fewer than 70,000 distinct CDR3 sequences, more than 25% seen once. Sequencing used CD8+ T cells from cultured PBMCs, obtained from culture after CMV antigen stimulation. The origin of the receptors is a human donor in good health (CMV status not recorded). Some clones in this sample may be carry-over from other donors' samples.

V and J are TRBV19 and TRBJ2-7; 8 nucleotides agree with TRBD2. Germline trimming cut 5 bases from V and 3 bases from J; bases unmatched to any gene: 9. CDR1 LNHDA and CDR2 SQIVND come from the germline V gene (reference sequence). This CDR3 comprises 15 residues. The CDR3, as DNA: TGTGCCAGTAGTCTGGGCCTAGCGGGTCTCTACGAGCAGTACTTC. Amino acid sequence: CASSLGLAGLYEQYF.

This clonotype has just a few counts. The V call is TRBV10-3, the J call TRBJ2-7; tentatively, D is TRBD2 (6 bases). Germline V lookup: CDR1 ENHRY, CDR2 SYGVKD. The CDR3 is 11 amino acids. The V end was cut by 6 bases, the J end by 7 bases, with 10 bases between. The CDR3: CAIREGWEQYF. In DNA, the CDR3 is TGTGCCATCAGGGAGGGATGGGAGCAGTACTTC.

This clonotype appeared a single time. This chain links TRBV11-2 with TRBJ1-2; D not certain. The CDR3 sequence is 17 residues long. The V and J ends lost 4 bases and 1 base respectively, with 19 bases between them. Germline-derived CDR1 and CDR2 are SGHAT and FQNNGV. DNA of the CDR3: TGTGCCAGCAGCTCCCGTGATGAGACCTCAATTAACTATGGCTACACCTTC. Protein: CASSSRDETSINYGYTF.

This clonotype has only a few counts. The chain employs TRBV20-1 and TRBJ2-2; TRBD2 aligns across 7 bases. The CDR3 covers 18 residues. CDR1 and CDR2 from the germline V gene are DFQATT and SNEGSKA (reference sequence). V dropped 2 bases and J dropped 4; count of bases not matched to a gene: 16. CDR3 residues: CSARTRTGGWGSTGELFF. The CDR3 bases are TGCAGTGCTAGAACAAGAACGGGGGGTTGGGGGAGCACCGGGGAGCTGTTTTTT.

The chain uses TRBV7-4 and TRBJ1-1; D not resolved. There are 15 residues in the CDR3. Trimming removed 5 bases at V and 9 bases at J, with 22 bases between. Germline-derived CDR1 and CDR2 are SGHVT and SQSDAQ. Written as DNA, the CDR3 is TGTGCCAGCAGCCCGGGGATGGGTGAGACGCGGAAAGCTTTCTTT. It is translated as CASSPGMGETRKAFF.

A note on this clonotype: At one of its ends the junction is not consistent with the germline gene, which may arise from a read error. Here the CDR3 reads CASSYVPNTEAIF. CDR3 sequence (DNA): TGTGCCAGCAGCTACGTTCCTAACACTGAAGCTATCTTT. The rearrangement joins TRBV6-6 to TRBJ1-1; D uncertain. CDR3 length: 13 amino acids. Germline V CDR1 and CDR2: MNHNY, SVGAGI (reference sequence).

The V and J genes are TRBV7-8 and TRBJ2-7; tentatively, D is TRBD2 (6 bases). The length of the CDR3 is 15 residues. Looked up from germline, CDR1 is SGHVS and CDR2 is FQNEAQ. V was shortened by 5 bases and J by 1 base, with 15 bases between the two germline ends. The CDR3 region has the DNA TGTGCCAGCAGCCCGCCAGGAGGGAAATCCTACGAGCAGTACTTC. Amino acid sequence: CASSPPGGKSYEQYF. The full variable domain, with the rest looked up from reference TRBV7-8 and TRBJ2-7, is GAGVSQSPRYKVAKRGQDVALRCDPISGHVSLFWYQQALGQGPEFLTYFQNEAQLDKSGLPSDRFFAERPEGSVSTLKIQRTQQEDSAVYLCASSPPGGKSYEQYFGPGTRLTVT.

The V gene is TRBV4-3, the J gene TRBJ2-7; tentatively, D is TRBD1 (6 bases). The CDR3 is 15 residues long. The germline V and J ends were trimmed by 4 bases and 0 bases, with 13 bases remaining between them. Germline values: CDR1 LGHNA, CDR2 YSLEER. Here the CDR3 reads CASSPDRTTSYEQYF. CDR3 DNA: TGCGCCAGCAGCCCAGACAGGACAACCTCCTACGAGCAGTACTTC.

This clonotype was seen ten or more times. This rearrangement joins TRBV24-1 to TRBJ2-3; D uncertain. The germline gives CDR1 KGHDR, CDR2 SFDVKD. The V and J ends lost 3 bases and 8 bases respectively, with 17 bases between them. The CDR3 has 15 residues. CDR3 nucleotide sequence: TGTGCCACCAGTGATATGGCCGTCGCACCGGGTACGCAGTATTTT. Translating it yields CATSDMAVAPGTQYF.

The CDR3 is CATSERVNNSPLHF. CDR3 bases: TGTGCCACCAGCGAGAGGGTGAATAATTCACCCCTCCACTTT. This chain uses TRBV15 with TRBJ1-6; D unresolved. The CDR3 is made up of 14 amino acids. Trimming shortened V by 5 bases and J by 5 bases, and 10 bases separated the two germline ends. CDR1 and CDR2 (germline): LNHNV, YYDKDF (reference sequence).

This rearrangement joins TRBV10-3 to TRBJ1-5; TRBD1 might be the D (5 bases). Germline CDR1 and CDR2: ENHRY and SYGVKD. The CDR3 length is 13 residues. V was trimmed by 3 bases and J by 3 bases, leaving 6 bases between them. CDR3 amino acids: CAISDRDNQPQHF. The CDR3 region has the DNA TGTGCCATCAGTGACAGGGACAATCAGCCCCAGCATTTT.

This clonotype was counted ten times or more. J is TRBJ2-7 and V is TRBV7-9, with D maybe TRBD1 (6 bases). CDR1 and CDR2 (germline): SEHNR, FQNEAQ (reference sequence). Trimming stripped 1 base from V and 3 bases from J, with 16 bases between. This CDR3 has 16 amino acids. CDR3 in amino acids: CASSLEEAGVDYEQYF. DNA for the CDR3: TGTGCCAGCAGCTTAGAAGAAGCAGGGGTAGACTACGAGCAGTACTTC.

Only a few counts were recorded for this clonotype. This sequence joins TRBV7-9 and TRBJ2-7, with D perhaps matching TRBD1 (5 bases). Trimming took off 4 bases at V and 3 bases at J, with 22 bases between the two ends. Looked up from germline, CDR1 is SEHNR and CDR2 is FQNEAQ (reference sequence). The CDR3 totals 17 residues. The CDR3 DNA follows: TGTGCCAGCAGCTCCCCCAGGCATTCCGGGCAGGGCTACGAGCAGTACTTC. It codes for CASSSPRHSGQGYEQYF.

The genes are TRBV10-2 and TRBJ2-7; D ambiguous. Germline V lookup: CDR1 WSHSY, CDR2 SAAADI. Trimming stripped 7 bases from V and 7 bases from J, with 17 bases between. The length of the CDR3 is 13 residues. CDR3 bases: TGCGCCAGCATGGGCGGAATAGTCGGGGAGCAGTACTTC. Its protein is CASMGGIVGEQYF.

V usage is TRBV7-9 and J usage is TRBJ2-2, with TRBD1 matching over 8 bases. The CDR3 loop spans 15 amino acids. J lost 4 bases, V lost 7 bases, and 8 bases had no gene match. In germline, CDR1 is SEHNR, CDR2 FQNEAQ (reference sequence). This chain's CDR3 is CASIRTGRVTGELFF. CDR3 nucleotide sequence: TGTGCCAGCATACGGACAGGGCGGGTCACCGGGGAGCTGTTTTTT.